Listed below are T cell receptor beta chains from one sample, sequenced in a study of blood T cell repertoires in COVID-19. Profiling relied on immunoSEQ multiplex PCR, and the TCRdb table lists in-frame clones only, not all of them. Of about 120,000 clones listed, 85% are singletons. The sequencing sample was made of peripheral blood. The receptors derive from a man older than 75 with active or convalescent COVID-19. Both conserved end residues are part of each CDR3. D genes are given only for firm matches. Clone size is shown for a subset of rows, as once, few, many or a class of expanded clone.

v_call: TRBV29-1
d_call: .
clone_size: .
j_call: TRBJ2-5
cdr3_aa: CSVEFGVGETQYF
cdr3_nt: TGCAGCGTTGAATTCGGGGTAGGGGAGACCCAGTACTTC

v_call: TRBV21-1
d_call: .
clone_size: .
j_call: TRBJ2-7
cdr3_aa: CASSSGTGPYEQYF
cdr3_nt: TGTGCCAGCAGCAGCGGGACAGGGCCCTACGAGCAGTACTTC

v_call: TRBV6-5
d_call: TRBD1
clone_size: .
j_call: TRBJ2-7
cdr3_aa: CASRSPGTVSYEQYF
cdr3_nt: TGTGCCAGCCGCTCCCCCGGGACAGTCTCCTACGAGCAGTACTTC

v_call: TRBV6-2/TRBV6-3
d_call: .
clone_size: .
j_call: TRBJ2-1
cdr3_aa: CASSSFGENEQFF
cdr3_nt: TGTGCCAGCAGCTCCTTCGGGGAAAATGAGCAGTTCTTC

v_call: TRBV7-3
d_call: TRBD1
clone_size: .
j_call: TRBJ1-1
cdr3_aa: CASSPGTGSLEAFF
cdr3_nt: TGTGCCAGCAGCCCCGGGACAGGATCTTTAGAAGCTTTCTTT

v_call: TRBV19
d_call: TRBD2
clone_size: .
j_call: TRBJ2-7
cdr3_aa: CASSIMGGDEQYF
cdr3_nt: TGTGCCAGTAGTATTATGGGAGGGGACGAGCAGTACTTC

v_call: TRBV7-9
d_call: .
clone_size: .
j_call: TRBJ2-4
cdr3_aa: CASSPEQVLAKNIQYF
cdr3_nt: TGTGCCAGCAGCCCCGAGCAGGTACTAGCCAAAAACATTCAGTACTTC

v_call: TRBV5-1
d_call: .
clone_size: .
j_call: TRBJ2-5
cdr3_aa: CARRGYQETQYF
cdr3_nt: TGCGCCAGACGGGGGTACCAAGAGACCCAGTACTTC

v_call: TRBV15
d_call: TRBD1
clone_size: few
j_call: TRBJ1-2
cdr3_aa: CATSRDKTGGGYTF
cdr3_nt: TGTGCCACCAGCAGAGATAAGACAGGGGGCGGCTACACCTTC

v_call: TRBV20-1
d_call: .
clone_size: .
j_call: TRBJ1-1
cdr3_aa: CSARAGTEAFF
cdr3_nt: TGCAGTGCTAGAGCCGGGACAGAAGCTTTCTTT

v_call: TRBV25-1
d_call: .
clone_size: .
j_call: TRBJ1-2
cdr3_aa: CASRPQGNHYGYTF
cdr3_nt: TGTGCCAGCAGGCCCCAGGGGAATCACTATGGCTACACCTTC

v_call: TRBV28
d_call: .
clone_size: once
j_call: TRBJ2-7
cdr3_aa: CASSLIGYEQYF
cdr3_nt: TGTGCCAGCAGCTTAATCGGCTACGAGCAGTACTTC

v_call: TRBV7-6
d_call: TRBD1
clone_size: .
j_call: TRBJ2-1
cdr3_aa: CASSLRGQGIYNEQFF
cdr3_nt: TGTGCCAGCAGCTTAAGGGGGCAAGGGATCTACAATGAGCAGTTCTTC

v_call: TRBV5-4
d_call: TRBD1
clone_size: .
j_call: TRBJ1-1
cdr3_aa: CASSLGYGQDRGTEAFF
cdr3_nt: TGTGCCAGCAGCTTGGGCTACGGTCAGGACAGGGGCACTGAAGCTTTCTTT

v_call: TRBV7-8
d_call: TRBD1
clone_size: .
j_call: TRBJ2-7
cdr3_aa: CASSAGTGTAGQYF
cdr3_nt: TGTGCCAGCAGCGCCGGGACAGGGACAGCCGGGCAGTACTTC

v_call: TRBV6-1
d_call: .
clone_size: .
j_call: TRBJ2-2
cdr3_aa: CASSEVRTGELFF
cdr3_nt: TGTGCCAGCAGTGAAGTCCGGACCGGGGAGCTGTTTTTT

v_call: TRBV12-5
d_call: TRBD1
clone_size: .
j_call: TRBJ2-4
cdr3_aa: CASGRGQGQVMDIQYF
cdr3_nt: TGTGCTAGTGGTCGGGGACAGGGGCAGGTGATGGACATTCAGTACTTC